This T cell receptor (beta chain) was sequenced during a study of blood T cell repertoires in COVID-19. This CDR3 comprises 14 residues. V was shortened by 7 bases and J by 2 bases, with 14 bases between the two germline ends. From germline, CDR1 is LGHNA and CDR2 YNFKEQ. Method: immunoSEQ multiplex PCR; TCRdb's copy keeps in-frame clones and lacks some. Here the sample spans roughly 150,000 clones, roughly 73% being singletons. This receptor was obtained from a man between 70 and 80 years old with acute or convalescent COVID-19. This chain uses TRBV4-2 with TRBJ1-2; a weak D match, TRBD1 (6 bases). Sequenced sample: peripheral blood. CDR3 protein: CASKGGGTNYGYTF. The CDR3 nucleotides are TGTGCCAGCAAGGGGGGGGGTACGAACTATGGCTACACCTTC.